Following are 22 T cell receptor beta chains from one sample sequenced in a study of T cell responses to AZD1222 COVID-19 vaccine. Assay: immunoSEQ multiplex PCR; the TCRdb copy retains only in-frame clones and omits some. The data show over 110,000 clones, with about nine tenths seen just once and 1.6% held by the top ten. The sequencing used peripheral blood, collected 28 days after the second AZD1222 dose. These receptors were taken from an adult who received the AZD1222 COVID-19 vaccine.

CDR3 nucleotide sequence: TGTGCCAGTAGTATAGATCTCGGGAGACAAGCCGGGGAGCTGTTTTTT. Its protein product is CASSIDLGRQAGELFF. The chain has TRBV19 and TRBJ2-2; possibly TRBD2 for D (6 bases). CDR1 LNHDA and CDR2 SQIVND come from the germline V gene (reference sequence). V lost 0 bases to trimming and J lost 6 bases, with 14 bases between them. The CDR3 totals 16 residues.

The chain links TRBV10-1 to TRBJ1-1, with D tentatively TRBD1 (6 bases). The ends were cut back, 2 bases at V and 1 base at J, with 11 bases in the middle. CDR3 length: 15 residues. In germline, CDR1 is WNHNN, CDR2 SYGVQD (reference sequence). CDR3 amino acids: CASSEEQGRNTEAFF. Here the CDR3 DNA reads TGCGCCAGCAGTGAGGAGCAGGGGAGGAACACTGAAGCTTTCTTT.

V and J are TRBV28 and TRBJ1-1; D unresolved. The CDR3 is 15 amino acids. V gave up 6 bases and J gave up 1 base, with 15 bases separating them. Germline V lookup: CDR1 MDHEN, CDR2 SYDVKM. The chain's CDR3 is CASSPGGRRNTEAFF. In DNA, the CDR3 is TGTGCCAGCAGCCCTGGCGGACGGAGGAACACTGAAGCTTTCTTT.

The V gene is TRBV6-5, the J gene TRBJ2-7; TRBD1 matches at 8 bases. The germline V gene encodes CDR1 MNHEY and CDR2 SVGAGI. V trimming: 4 bases; J trimming: 5 bases; junction bases outside the gene matches: 13. The CDR3 consists of 16 residues. CDR3: CASSSGTGTGRHEQYV. Written as DNA, the CDR3 is TGTGCCAGCAGTTCCGGGACCGGGACAGGCCGCCACGAGCAGTACGTC.

The chain is built from TRBV11-2 and TRBJ2-3; tentative D call: TRBD2 (6 bases). Germline V gene lookup returns CDR1 SGHAT and CDR2 FQNNGV. Deletions cut 4 bases from V and 0 bases from J, with 11 bases between. This CDR3 is 15 amino acids long. The chain's CDR3 is CASSSAGRSTDTQYF. In DNA form, the CDR3 reads TGTGCCAGCAGCTCGGCAGGGAGGAGCACAGATACGCAGTATTTT.

The chain carries TRBV6-5 and TRBJ2-5; TRBD1 might be the D (6 bases). With 0 bases removed from V and 5 bases from J, the gap between germline ends came to 10 bases. Germline CDR1 MNHEY, CDR2 SVGAGI. The CDR3 runs to 14 residues. The CDR3 nucleotides are TGTGCCAGCAGTTACTCGAACAGGGCGGAGACCCAGTACTTC. This codes for CASSYSNRAETQYF.

The rearrangement uses TRBV7-9 and TRBJ1-2; 12 nucleotides match TRBD1. The trim removed 5 bases at V and 1 base at J, leaving 14 bases unmatched. The CDR3 covers 19 residues. Germline CDR1 is SEHNR and CDR2 is FQNEAQ (reference sequence). CDR3 in DNA: TGTGCCAGCAGCCTACCTGGGGGGACAGGGGGCGGAGGTAACTATGGCTACACCTTC. Translation: CASSLPGGTGGGGNYGYTF.

The chain is built from TRBV7-9 and TRBJ2-1, with 8 positions matching TRBD2. Germline assignment: CDR1 SEHNR and CDR2 FQNEAQ (reference sequence). After removal of 5 bases from V and 6 bases from J, the junction contained 6 bases not matched to a gene. There are 14 residues in the CDR3. The CDR3 DNA sequence: TGTGCCAGCAGCCCCGTTGGACTAGCCAATGAGCAGTTCTTC. It specifies CASSPVGLANEQFF.

J is TRBJ1-1 and V is TRBV28; unclear D gene. Per germline, CDR1 MDHEN and CDR2 SYDVKM. The CDR3 totals 16 residues. Trimming cost V 3 bases and J 6 bases, with 20 bases left between them. Here the CDR3 reads CASSFPPPKAWSEAFF. Written as DNA, the CDR3 is TGTGCCAGCAGTTTCCCCCCGCCGAAAGCTTGGTCTGAAGCTTTCTTT.

The gene calls are TRBV28 and TRBJ2-6; D is unresolved. Per the germline V gene, CDR1 is MDHEN and CDR2 is SYDVKM. V lost 6 bases, J lost 1 base, and 1 base lay in between. CDR3 length equals 12 residues. The CDR3 DNA reads as TGTGCCAGCAGGTCTGGGGCCAACGTCCTGACTTTC. Encoded protein: CASRSGANVLTF.

The DNA of the CDR3 is TGTGCCAGTAGTATCCCTAGGACAGGGGGTTCGGGGGAGACCCAGTACTTC. Protein sequence: CASSIPRTGGSGETQYF. This chain uses TRBV19 with TRBJ2-5, with 10 bases aligning to TRBD1. The CDR3 extends over 17 amino acids. The J segment lost 5 bases and the V segment lost 3 bases, leaving 12 bases of the junction unmatched. The germline V gene has CDR1 LNHDA and CDR2 SQIVND (reference sequence).

This chain links TRBV5-1 with TRBJ2-1, with D possibly being TRBD1 or TRBD2 (5 bases each). The CDR3 length is 15 residues. Germline assignment: CDR1 SGHRS and CDR2 YFSETQ. Trimming removed 2 bases from V and 2 bases from J, with 11 bases in between. The CDR3 bases are TGCGCCAGCAGCTTACTCGGGACCACCTACAATGAGCAGTTCTTC. Its protein is CASSLLGTTYNEQFF.

This clone turned up a few times. The chain couples TRBV27 to TRBJ1-5; D is perhaps TRBD1 (5 bases). Looked up from germline, CDR1 is MNHEY and CDR2 is SMNVEV (reference sequence). CDR3 length: 14 amino acids. The V end lost 2 bases, the J end lost 8 bases, and 13 bases lay between the germline ends. CDR3 DNA: TGTGCCAGCAGTTTAACAAGGGGTAGTGAGCCCCAGCATTTT. As protein: CASSLTRGSEPQHF.

This clone turned up a few times. The J gene is TRBJ1-6, the V gene TRBV19; perhaps TRBD1 as D (6 bases). V lost 7 bases and J lost 7, with 17 bases in between. Germline assignment: CDR1 LNHDA and CDR2 SQIVND (reference sequence). The CDR3 contains 15 residues. The DNA for the CDR3 is TGTGCCAGTACCGCGACAGGACGCGGAAATTCACCCCTCCACTTT. Its translation is CASTATGRGNSPLHF.

The table lists this clone with a count of one. The chain employs TRBV19 and TRBJ2-7; 8 nucleotides agree with TRBD2. Germline CDR1 and CDR2: LNHDA and SQIVND (reference sequence). The CDR3 consists of 14 residues. With V trimmed by 4 bases and J by 4 bases, 6 bases remained unmatched. The DNA for the CDR3 is TGTGCCAGTAGTAGGCAAGCGGGAGCTTACGAGCAGTACTTC. This sequence encodes CASSRQAGAYEQYF.

The rearrangement uses TRBV6-2 or TRBV6-3 and TRBJ1-1; D remains unclear. Between the trimmed V and J ends, which lost 3 bases and 1 base, there was a span of 9 bases. The CDR3 sequence is 14 residues long. The germline CDR1 and CDR2 sequences are MNHEY and SVGEGT. The CDR3 sequence is CASSYSARNTEAFF. The CDR3 region has the DNA TGTGCCAGCAGTTATTCTGCCAGGAACACTGAAGCTTTCTTT.

This rearrangement joins TRBV29-1 to TRBJ2-7; D tentatively reads TRBD1 or TRBD2 (5 bases each). Germline-derived CDR1 and CDR2 are SQVTM and ANQGSEA. This CDR3 is 12 amino acids long. V was cut by 3 bases and J by 2 bases, with 8 bases left in between. The CDR3 DNA reads TGCAGCGTTGATAAGGGACCCTACGAGCAGTACTTC. It yields the protein CSVDKGPYEQYF.

J is TRBJ2-1 and V is TRBV5-4; D remains ambiguous. Germline-derived CDR1 and CDR2 are SGHNT and YYREEE (reference sequence). The V and J ends lost 1 base and 8 bases respectively, with 7 bases between them. This CDR3 has 12 residues. The CDR3 spells CASSLTSYEQFF. CDR3 bases: TGTGCCAGCAGCTTGACTTCGTATGAGCAGTTCTTC.

The chain employs TRBV6-5 and TRBJ2-7; 8 bases match TRBD1. Germline V gene sequence: CDR1 MNHEY, CDR2 SVGAGI. With V trimmed by 2 bases and J by 4 bases, 4 bases remained unmatched. The CDR3 contains 14 residues. Here the CDR3 reads CASSYTWTGYEQYF. CDR3 in DNA: TGTGCCAGCAGTTACACATGGACAGGGTACGAGCAGTACTTC.

The V and J genes are TRBV30 and TRBJ1-1; weak D call: TRBD1 (5 bases). Trimming removed 1 base from V and 5 bases from J, with 11 bases in between. The CDR3 totals 13 residues. The germline V gene encodes CDR1 GTSNPN and CDR2 SVGIG (reference sequence). DNA for the CDR3: TGTGCCTGGAGTGGGCAGGGAATTACTGAAGCTTTCTTT. It specifies CAWSGQGITEAFF.

V usage is TRBV9 and J usage is TRBJ1-4; 7 bases align to TRBD1. The CDR3 sequence is 15 residues long. Unmatched junction bases numbered 4, after V lost 0 bases and J lost 5 bases. Germline V CDR1 and CDR2: SGDLS, YYNGEE. The CDR3 is CASSVGDRQNEKLFF. CDR3 bases: TGTGCCAGCAGCGTAGGGGACAGACAAAATGAAAAACTGTTTTTT.

This rearrangement joins TRBV9 to TRBJ2-1, with D perhaps TRBD2 (6 bases). The CDR3 runs 18 residues. V lost 4 bases, J lost 3 bases, and 23 bases lay in between. The V gene's germline CDR1 is SGDLS and CDR2 YYNGEE. The CDR3 spells CASSPFIGTSKNYNEQFF. CDR3 in DNA: TGTGCCAGCAGCCCCTTCATTGGGACTTCCAAAAACTACAATGAGCAGTTCTTC.